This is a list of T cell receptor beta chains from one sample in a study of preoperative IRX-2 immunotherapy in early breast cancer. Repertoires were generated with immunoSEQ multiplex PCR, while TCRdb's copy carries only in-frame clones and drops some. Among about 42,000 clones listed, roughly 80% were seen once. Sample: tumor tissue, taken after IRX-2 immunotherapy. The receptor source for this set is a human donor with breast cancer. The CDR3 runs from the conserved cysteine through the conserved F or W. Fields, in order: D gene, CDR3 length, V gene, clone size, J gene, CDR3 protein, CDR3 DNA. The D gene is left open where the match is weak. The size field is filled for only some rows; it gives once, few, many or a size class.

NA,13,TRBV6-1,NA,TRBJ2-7,CASSEGPGLRRQF,TGTGCCAGCAGTGAAGGACCGGGCCTTCGACGTCAATTC
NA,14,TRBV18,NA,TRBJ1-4,CASSPEQRSEKLFF,TGTGCCAGCTCACCAGAACAGCGGAGCGAAAAACTGTTTTTT
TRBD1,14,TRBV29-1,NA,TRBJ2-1,CSASRDRGKTEQFF,TGCAGCGCCTCCCGGGACAGGGGAAAGACTGAGCAGTTCTTC
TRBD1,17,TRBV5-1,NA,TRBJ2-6,CASSLTGGQFGANVLTF,TGCGCCAGCAGCTTAACAGGGGGCCAATTTGGGGCCAACGTCCTGACTTTC
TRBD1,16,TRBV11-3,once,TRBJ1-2,CASSLEGTGANYGYTF,TGTGCCAGCAGCTTGGAAGGGACAGGGGCGAACTATGGCTACACCTTC
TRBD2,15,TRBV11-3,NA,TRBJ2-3,CASSHTSASTDTQYF,TGTGCCAGCAGCCATACTAGCGCTAGCACAGATACGCAGTATTTT
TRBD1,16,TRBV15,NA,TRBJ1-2,CATSRDHRGHGDGYTF,TGTGCCACCAGCAGAGATCACAGGGGTCATGGGGATGGCTACACCTTC
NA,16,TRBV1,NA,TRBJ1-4,CTSSQDLTATNEKLFF,TGCACCAGCAGCCAAGATTTGACAGCAACTAATGAAAAACTGTTTTTT
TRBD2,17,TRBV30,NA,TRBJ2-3,CAWSMNRLAGRTDTQYF,TGTGCCTGGTCGATGAACAGATTAGCGGGCCGCACAGATACGCAGTATTTT
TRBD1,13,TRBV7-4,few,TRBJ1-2,CASSPRRGLGYTF,TGTGCCAGCAGCCCCCGGAGGGGGCTCGGCTACACCTTC
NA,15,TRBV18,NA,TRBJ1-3,CASSPEVPSGNTIYF,TGTGCCAGCTCACCCGAAGTCCCCTCTGGAAACACCATATATTTT
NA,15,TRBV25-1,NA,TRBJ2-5,CASSPSQDLEETQYF,TGTGCCAGCAGTCCCTCCCAGGACCTAGAAGAGACCCAGTACTTC
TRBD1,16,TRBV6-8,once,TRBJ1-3,CASSVRDRATGNTIYF,TGTGCCAGCAGTGTCCGGGACAGGGCCACTGGAAACACCATATATTTT
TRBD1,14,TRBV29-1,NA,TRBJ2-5,CSPIPPGQSETQYF,TGCAGCCCTATCCCCCCGGGACAGTCAGAGACCCAGTACTTC
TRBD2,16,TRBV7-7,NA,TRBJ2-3,CASSPEPSGSPDTQYF,TGTGCCAGCAGCCCCGAGCCTAGCGGGAGCCCAGATACGCAGTATTTT
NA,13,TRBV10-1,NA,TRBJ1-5,CASSESDRGPQHF,TGCGCCAGCAGTGAGTCGGACCGGGGGCCCCAGCATTTT
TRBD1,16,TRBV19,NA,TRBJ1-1,CASSSPRQGANTEAFF,TGTGCCAGTAGTAGCCCTCGACAGGGGGCGAACACTGAAGCTTTCTTT
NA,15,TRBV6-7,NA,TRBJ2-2,CASSFISRGTGELFF,TGTGCCAGCAGTTTCATCAGTAGGGGCACCGGGGAGCTGTTTTTT
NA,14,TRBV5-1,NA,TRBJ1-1,CASSLHTRAPEAFF,TGCGCCAGCAGCTTACACACAAGGGCCCCTGAAGCTTTCTTT
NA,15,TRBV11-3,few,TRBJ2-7,CASSVSPGLTDGQYF,TGTGCCAGCAGCGTTTCCCCTGGACTGACGGATGGGCAGTACTTC
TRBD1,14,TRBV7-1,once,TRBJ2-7,CASSFITGGLEQYF,TGTGCCAGCAGCTTTATAACAGGGGGCCTCGAGCAGTACTTC
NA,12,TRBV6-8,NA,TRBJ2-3,CASSYSMNTQYF,TGTGCCAGCAGTTATTCGATGAATACGCAGTATTTT
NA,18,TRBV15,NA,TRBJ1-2,CATSPSTSLSLANYGYTF,TGTGCCACCAGCCCCAGTACTTCTTTGTCTTTAGCTAACTATGGCTACACCTTC
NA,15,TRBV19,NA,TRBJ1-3,CASRIALSAGNTIYF,TGTGCCAGTAGAATAGCCCTATCGGCTGGAAACACCATATATTTT
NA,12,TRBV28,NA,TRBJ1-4,CASSVDTLTLFF,TGTGCCAGCAGCGTCGATACCCTCACCCTGTTTTTT
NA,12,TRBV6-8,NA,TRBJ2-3,CASTGQVDTQYF,TGTGCCAGCACTGGGCAGGTAGATACGCAGTATTTT
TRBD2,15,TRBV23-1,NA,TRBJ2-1,CASSLGLAANNEQFF,TGCGCCAGCAGTCTTGGACTAGCGGCAAACAATGAGCAGTTCTTC
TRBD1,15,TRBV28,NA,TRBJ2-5,CASSLTPGQPETQYF,TGTGCCAGCAGTTTAACCCCGGGACAGCCGGAGACCCAGTACTTC
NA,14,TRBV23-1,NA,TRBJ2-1,CASSLRFDSGEQFF,TGCGCCAGCAGCTTAAGATTCGACAGTGGTGAGCAGTTCTTC
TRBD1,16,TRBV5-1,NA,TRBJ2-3,CASSSGDRVGTDTQYF,TGCGCCAGCAGCTCCGGAGACAGGGTTGGTACAGATACGCAGTATTTT
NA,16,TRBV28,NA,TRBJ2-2,CASSPLNREGTGELFF,TGTGCCAGCAGTCCCCTAAACAGGGAGGGCACCGGGGAGCTGTTTTTT
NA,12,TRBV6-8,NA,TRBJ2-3,CASRSLGDTQYF,TGTGCCAGCAGAAGTCTCGGGGATACGCAGTATTTT
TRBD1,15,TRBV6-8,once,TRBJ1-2,CASSYNGGQGHGYTF,TGTGCCAGCAGTTACAATGGAGGACAGGGCCATGGCTACACCTTC
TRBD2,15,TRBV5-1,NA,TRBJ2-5,CASSFRRGAQETQYF,TGCGCCAGCAGCTTCCGGCGGGGGGCCCAAGAGACCCAGTACTTC
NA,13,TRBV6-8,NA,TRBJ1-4,CASKRDLNEKLFF,TGTGCCAGCAAAAGGGACCTTAATGAAAAACTGTTTTTT
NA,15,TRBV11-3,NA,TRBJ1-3,CASSLDPGTGNTIYF,TGTGCCAGCAGCTTAGACCCAGGGACTGGAAACACCATATATTTT
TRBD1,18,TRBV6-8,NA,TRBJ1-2,CASSYSKTPRTGLYGYTF,TGTGCCAGCAGTTACTCGAAAACCCCCCGGACAGGGCTCTATGGCTACACCTTC
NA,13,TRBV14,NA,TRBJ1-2,CASSQSLGVTYTF,TGTGCCAGCAGCCAAAGTTTGGGGGTCACCTACACCTTC
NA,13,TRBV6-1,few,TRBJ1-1,CASSEGFATEAFF,TGTGCCAGCAGTGAAGGTTTTGCCACTGAAGCTTTCTTT
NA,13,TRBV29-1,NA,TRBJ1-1,CSVESGAGTEAFF,TGCAGCGTTGAAAGCGGGGCTGGCACTGAAGCTTTCTTT
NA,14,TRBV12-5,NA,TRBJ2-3,CASAPGPSTDTQYF,TGTGCCAGCGCCCCAGGGCCTAGCACAGATACGCAGTATTTT
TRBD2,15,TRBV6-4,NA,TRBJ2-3,CASSGLAGWTDTQYF,TGTGCCAGCAGTGGACTAGCGGGATGGACAGATACGCAATATTTT
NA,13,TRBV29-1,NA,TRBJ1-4,CSVAQGRNEKLFF,TGCAGCGTTGCACAGGGAAGAAATGAAAAACTGTTTTTT
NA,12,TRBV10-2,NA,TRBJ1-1,CASSHWNTEAFF,TGCGCCAGCAGCCATTGGAACACTGAAGCTTTCTTT
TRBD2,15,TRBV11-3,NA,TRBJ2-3,CASSGTSGSTDTQYF,TGTGCCAGCAGCGGGACTAGCGGTAGCACAGATACGCAGTATTTT
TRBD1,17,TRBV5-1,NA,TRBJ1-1,CASSSWTGRTLLGEAFF,TGCGCCAGCAGCTCGTGGACAGGGCGAACACTACTGGGGGAAGCTTTCTTT
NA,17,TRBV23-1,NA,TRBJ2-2,CASSQDRRRARTGELFF,TGCGCCAGCAGCCAAGATCGCCGGCGGGCGCGCACCGGGGAGCTGTTTTTT
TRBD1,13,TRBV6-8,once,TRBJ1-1,CASSQQGVTEAFF,TGTGCCAGCAGTCAACAGGGGGTCACTGAAGCTTTCTTT
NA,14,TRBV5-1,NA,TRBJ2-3,CASSLFTTTDTQYF,TGCGCCAGCAGCCTTTTCACTACCACAGATACGCAGTATTTT
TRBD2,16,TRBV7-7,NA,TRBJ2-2,CASSLTSGGSTGELFF,TGTGCCAGCAGCTTAACTAGCGGGGGAAGCACCGGGGAGCTGTTTTTT
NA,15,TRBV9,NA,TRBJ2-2,CASRVGLANTGELFF,TGTGCCAGCAGGGTAGGGCTAGCGAACACCGGGGAGCTGTTTTTT
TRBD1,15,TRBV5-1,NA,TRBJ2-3,CASSPQGVGTDTQYF,TGCGCCAGCAGCCCTCAGGGGGTTGGCACAGATACGCAGTATTTT
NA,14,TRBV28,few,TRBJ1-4,CASSRTGFQEKLFF,TGTGCCAGCAGCCGAACAGGGTTTCAAGAAAAACTGTTTTTT
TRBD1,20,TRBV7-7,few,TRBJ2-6,CASSFVRQGSFSSGANVLTF,TGTGCCAGCAGCTTTGTACGACAGGGTTCCTTTTCCTCTGGGGCCAACGTCCTGACTTTC
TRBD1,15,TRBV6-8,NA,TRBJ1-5,CASKGAANSNQPQHF,TGTGCCAGCAAGGGGGCTGCCAATAGCAATCAGCCCCAGCATTTT
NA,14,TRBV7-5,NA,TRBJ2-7,CASSLEANFYEQYF,TGTGCCAGCAGCTTAGAGGCAAACTTCTACGAGCAGTACTTC
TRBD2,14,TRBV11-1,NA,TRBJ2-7,CASSSGGFSYEQYF,TGTGCCAGCAGTTCGGGGGGGTTCTCCTACGAGCAGTACTTC